A single sample is the source of the 5 T cell receptor beta chains below, sequenced in a study of siplizumab effects on memory and regulatory T cells. Assay used: immunoSEQ multiplex PCR; TCRdb lists only in-frame clones, some missing. The table lists around 110,000 clones, about 95% of them singletons. The source material was non-Treg CD4+ T cells sorted from blood. The receptors stem from a human donor in good health.

The chain carries TRBV27 and TRBJ2-7, with TRBD1 matching over 8 bases. Trimming removed 4 bases from V and 3 bases from J; junction bases left unmatched: 8. This CDR3 spans 15 amino acids. Per germline, CDR1 MNHEY and CDR2 SMNVEV (reference sequence). The CDR3 reads CASSSRGRGGYEQYF. The CDR3, as DNA: TGTGCCAGCAGTTCCAGGGGGCGCGGAGGCTACGAGCAGTACTTC.

The genes are TRBV5-8 and TRBJ1-4, with D perhaps TRBD1 (6 bases). The V gene lost 0 bases and the J gene lost 7 bases, with 13 bases spanning the gap. Per the germline V gene, CDR1 is SGHTS and CDR2 is YDEGEE. The CDR3 covers 15 residues. The CDR3 nucleotides read TGTGCCAGCAGCTTGGACGGGGGCGGCGGTGAAAAACTGTTTTTT. As protein: CASSLDGGGGEKLFF.

This rearrangement joins TRBV11-2 to TRBJ2-7; tentative D call: TRBD2 (7 bases). Deletions cut 6 bases from V and 5 bases from J, with 17 bases between. The CDR3 spans 14 residues. The germline CDR1 and CDR2 sequences are SGHAT and FQNNGV. CDR3 amino acids: CASSWGGQGNEQYF. The CDR3 DNA sequence: TGTGCCAGCAGTTGGGGGGGGCAGGGAAACGAGCAGTACTTC.

The rearrangement uses TRBV7-9 and TRBJ2-2, with a weak D call TRBD2 (6 bases). Trimming cost V 5 bases and J 4 bases, with 20 bases left between them. The CDR3 loop spans 17 amino acids. Germline CDR1 is SEHNR and CDR2 is FQNEAQ (reference sequence). The CDR3 spells CASSPTSGTVITGELFF. DNA for the CDR3: TGTGCCAGCAGCCCTACCTCCGGGACTGTGATCACCGGGGAGCTGTTTTTT.

This chain uses TRBV7-2 with TRBJ1-2, with TRBD1 identical over 7 bases. The germline gives CDR1 SGHTA, CDR2 FQGNSA. The CDR3 loop spans 14 amino acids. The trim removed 7 bases at V and 5 bases at J, leaving 10 bases unmatched. This chain's CDR3 is CASNLITGVYGYTF. The DNA of the CDR3 is TGTGCCAGCAATCTCATTACAGGGGTTTATGGCTACACCTTC.